This TCR beta chain appears in the sequencing data of a study of CD8+CD57+ T cells in acquired aplastic anemia. This clonotype was found once. At one end, the junction sequence differs from germline, possibly due to a read error. Genomic DNA served as template for TCR beta VDJ and CDR3 profiling. TCRdb reprocessed the reads via MiXCR and lists one record per CDR3 protein. Seen here are roughly 130,000 distinct CDR3 sequences, about half observed once, and the top ten hold 2% to 3%. The length of the CDR3 is 15 residues. CDR1 and CDR2 (germline): SNHLY, FYNNEI. This chain joins TRBV2 and TRBJ2-7; D is perhaps TRBD2 (7 bases). This clonotype originated in a human donor in good health, serving as a control. Source material: sorted CD4+, CD8+, or CD8+CD57+ T cells (not recorded which) from PBMCs. DNA for the CDR3: TGTGTCAGCAGTTACCGGGGGGCGAGAGGGCACGAGCAGTACTTC. It yields the protein CVSSYRGARGHEQYF.